One and the same sample provided the 15 T cell receptor beta chains below, sequenced in a study of cytomegalovirus exposure and HLA in healthy donors. Researchers ran the PCR with 60 Vbeta and 13 Jbeta primers. Libraries were prepared by immunoSEQ multiplex PCR; TCRdb keeps only in-frame clonotypes and omits some of them. Among about 140,000 clones listed, around 75% were seen once. Sequences were obtained from PBMCs. These receptors all stem from a man aged 25-40 years in good health and CMV-seronegative.

The chain carries TRBV30 and TRBJ2-1; 11 nucleotides match TRBD1. The CDR3 contains 12 residues. Germline CDR1 and CDR2: GTSNPN and SVGIG (reference sequence). The V segment lost 5 bases and the J segment 14 bases; nucleotides outside the gene matches: 8. CDR3 protein: CAWGGQGGWEFF. As DNA, the CDR3 is TGTGCCTGGGGGGGACAGGGGGGGTGGGAGTTCTTC.

There are a few counts of this clone. Other DNA sequences in the sample encode the same CDR3. The chain employs TRBV7-6 and TRBJ1-1, with unresolved D. The CDR3 extends over 14 amino acids. Germline V CDR1 and CDR2: SGHVS, FNYEAQ. V was shortened by 5 bases and J by 0 bases, with 10 bases between the two germline ends. The chain's CDR3 is CASSPGSMNTEAFF. The CDR3 nucleotides are TGTGCCAGCAGCCCCGGGAGCATGAACACTGAAGCTTTCTTT.

This clone was seen a handful of times. The rearrangement uses TRBV6-5 and TRBJ1-2; D remains ambiguous. The CDR3 totals 13 residues. The V and J ends lost 2 bases and 6 bases respectively, with 10 bases between them. Germline loops: CDR1 MNHEY, CDR2 SVGAGI. The CDR3 protein is CASSYTLVDGYTF. The CDR3 nucleotides read TGTGCCAGCAGTTACACCCTAGTCGATGGCTACACCTTC.

This clone occurred a few times. The CDR3 spells CASRPGTGGAAGAFF. The CDR3, as DNA: TGTGCCAGCAGACCCGGGACAGGGGGCGCGGCAGGCGCTTTCTTT. The V gene is TRBV27, the J gene TRBJ1-1, with 12 bases matching TRBD1. Germline CDR1 reads MNHEY; CDR2 reads SMNVEV (reference sequence). The CDR3 totals 15 residues. V lost 6 bases and J lost 11; bases outside the gene matches: 13.

This clone was picked up a small number of times. The CDR3, as DNA: TGTGCCACCAGCAGTCAGCACCGGGACAGGGATTGGATAGGTTCTGGCAATCAGCCCCAGCATTTT. This codes for CATSSQHRDRDWIGSGNQPQHF. The chain is built from TRBV15 and TRBJ1-5; 9 bases agree with TRBD1. V shed 3 bases, J shed 2 bases, and the junction held 23 bases outside the gene matches. The length of the CDR3 is 22 residues. The germline gives CDR1 LNHNV, CDR2 YYDKDF (reference sequence).

This chain connects TRBV7-2 to TRBJ2-1, with 7 bases matching TRBD2. In germline, CDR1 is SGHTA, CDR2 FQGNSA. Trimming cost V 5 bases and J 8 bases; bases outside gene matches: 12. The CDR3 spans 15 residues. CDR3 DNA sequence: TGTGCCAGCAGCCCCCAGCTCGGGGGGAGCGATGAGCAGTTCTTC. The encoded protein is CASSPQLGGSDEQFF.

This chain connects TRBV30 to TRBJ1-5; tentative D call: TRBD1 (6 bases). V lost 3 bases, J lost 11 bases, and 20 bases lay in between. The CDR3 contains 14 residues. The germline CDR1 and CDR2 sequences are GTSNPN and SVGIG (reference sequence). For the CDR3, the DNA is TGTGCCTGGAGCAGGGGACCGGGGCTAGGGTCCCAGCATTTT. This sequence encodes CAWSRGPGLGSQHF.

The V and J genes are TRBV14 and TRBJ2-3; 8 nucleotides match TRBD2. Germline V gene lookup returns CDR1 SGHDN and CDR2 FVKESK. There are 14 residues in the CDR3. V was clipped by 6 bases and J by 0 bases; unmatched bases: 2. The DNA for the CDR3 is TGTGCCAGCAGTCCTAGCGGGAGCACAGATACGCAGTATTTT. Its translation: CASSPSGSTDTQYF.

The CDR3 protein is CASSPAGNEQYF. The CDR3, as DNA: TGTGCCAGCAGTCCCGCAGGGAACGAGCAGTACTTC. The chain links TRBV6-6 to TRBJ2-7, with D perhaps TRBD1 (5 bases). Germline lookup yields CDR1 MNHNY and CDR2 SVGAGI (reference sequence). V lost 5 bases to trimming and J lost 5 bases, with 10 bases between them. There are 12 residues in the CDR3.

The chain recombines TRBV13 with TRBJ2-5; 8 positions match TRBD1. J was trimmed by 5 bases and V by 4 bases; bases with no gene match: 9. The CDR3 consists of 15 residues. Germline CDR1 and CDR2: PRHDT and FYEKMQ (reference sequence). CDR3 in DNA: TGTGCCAGCAGCTCCCGCCAGGGGGCGCGGGAGACCCAGTACTTC. Translation gives CASSSRQGARETQYF.

V and J are TRBV14 and TRBJ1-1; D possibly corresponds to TRBD1 (5 bases). CDR3 length: 14 amino acids. V shed 4 bases and J shed 1 base, with 10 bases lying between them. Germline assignment: CDR1 SGHDN and CDR2 FVKESK. The CDR3 DNA reads TGTGCCAGCAGCCGGTATAGGGGGAACACTGAAGCTTTCTTT. Translated, it gives CASSRYRGNTEAFF.

This clone was observed a few times. This sequence joins TRBV30 and TRBJ1-2; the D gene is possibly TRBD1 (6 bases). V gave up 8 bases and J gave up 4 bases, with 17 bases separating them. Germline V gene lookup returns CDR1 GTSNPN and CDR2 SVGIG (reference sequence). The CDR3 loop spans 13 amino acids. DNA for the CDR3: TGTGCCCGCTTGGGAAGGGGGATCTATGGCTACACCTTC. Its translation is CARLGRGIYGYTF. The full variable domain, with the rest looked up from reference TRBV30 and TRBJ1-2, is SQTIHQWPATLVQPVGSPLSLECTVEGTSNPNLYWYRQAAGRGLQLLFYSVGIGQISSEVPQNLSASRPQDRQFILSSKKLLLSDSGFYLCARLGRGIYGYTFGSGTRLTVV.

The rearrangement uses TRBV7-2 and TRBJ2-7; 8 nucleotides agree with TRBD2. The CDR3 consists of 15 residues. Germline V gene data show CDR1 as SGHTA and CDR2 as FQGNSA. V trimming: 2 bases; J trimming: 11 bases; junction bases outside the gene matches: 14. The CDR3 DNA is TGTGCCAGCAGCTTATGGTCCGGCGGGAGGACGGGGGAGTACTTC. Protein product: CASSLWSGGRTGEYF.

The chain links TRBV29-1 to TRBJ1-2; 7 bases fit TRBD1. V trimming: 5 bases; J trimming: 5 bases; junction bases outside the gene matches: 5. The germline gives CDR1 SQVTM, CDR2 ANQGSEA. This CDR3 has 12 amino acids. The CDR3 DNA sequence: TGCAGCGTTCCAGGGGGGAGGTATGGCTACACCTTC. Its translation is CSVPGGRYGYTF. The complete variable domain, with remaining parts taken from reference TRBV29-1 and TRBJ1-2, reads SAVISQKPSRDICQRGTSLTIQCQVDSQVTMMFWYRQQPGQSLTLIATANQGSEATYESGFVIDKFPISRPNLTFSTLTVSNMSPEDSSIYLCSVPGGRYGYTFGSGTRLTVV.

The chain uses TRBV30 and TRBJ2-5; no clear D gene. Trimming cost V 0 bases and J 0 bases, with 5 bases left between them. The length of the CDR3 is 13 residues. From germline, CDR1 is GTSNPN and CDR2 SVGIG (reference sequence). CDR3 coding DNA: TGTGCCTGGAGTGTACTGAACCAAGAGACCCAGTACTTC. Protein sequence: CAWSVLNQETQYF.